The 14 T cell receptor beta chains below were found in one sample sequenced in a study of blood T cell repertoires in COVID-19. The protocol was immunoSEQ multiplex PCR, while the TCRdb copy is restricted to in-frame clones and leaves out a portion. The table lists roughly 300,000 clones, 85% of them singletons. Sample: PBMCs or T cells enriched from blood (not recorded which). These receptors were taken from a woman aged 45 to 65 who had recovered from COVID-19.

The chain employs TRBV3-1 (or the pseudogene TRBV3-2) and TRBJ2-5; the D gene is possibly TRBD1 (5 bases). CDR1 LGHDT and CDR2 YNNKEL come from the germline V gene (reference sequence). The CDR3 has 15 amino acids. Between the trimmed V and J ends, which lost 6 bases and 1 base, there was a span of 15 bases. For the CDR3, the DNA is TGTGCCAGCAGTGTAGACAGATTATCCCAAGAGACCCAGTACTTC. This translates into CASSVDRLSQETQYF.

This chain links TRBV19 with TRBJ2-1; TRBD2 matches at 9 bases. Germline loops: CDR1 LNHDA, CDR2 SQIVND (reference sequence). The CDR3 runs 16 residues. The junction had 5 bases not matched to a gene; V was cut back by 5 bases and J by 0 bases. The CDR3 sequence is CASSQYSGSSYNEQFF. CDR3 coding DNA: TGTGCCAGTAGTCAATATAGCGGGAGCTCCTACAATGAGCAGTTCTTC.

This sequence joins TRBV5-4 and TRBJ1-1; perhaps TRBD1 as D (6 bases). This CDR3 has 13 amino acids. Trimming cost V 3 bases and J 3 bases, with 9 bases left between them. The germline V gene encodes CDR1 SGHNT and CDR2 YYREEE (reference sequence). This CDR3 reads CASSYDRHTEAFF. The CDR3 nucleotides are TGTGCCAGCAGCTACGACAGGCACACTGAAGCTTTCTTT. Complete variable domain (other parts from reference TRBV5-4 and TRBJ1-1): ETGVTQSPTHLIKTRGQQVTLRCSSQSGHNTVSWYQQALGQGPQFIFQYYREEENGRGNFPPRFSGLQFPNYSSELNVNALELDDSALYLCASSYDRHTEAFFGQGTRLTVV.

The DNA for the CDR3 is TGTGCTAGTGGTTTGGTACAGGCAGGACTAGCGGGAGGGCCTCCCTACGAGCAGTACTTC. It codes for CASGLVQAGLAGGPPYEQYF. The V gene is TRBV12-5, the J gene TRBJ2-7; TRBD2 matches 15 bases. From germline, CDR1 is LGHNT and CDR2 FRNRAP. CDR3 size: 20 residues. The V and J ends lost 0 bases and 2 bases, in that order; junction bases with no gene match: 11.

The chain recombines TRBV6-4 with TRBJ1-5, with 8 bases lining up with TRBD1. The CDR3 contains 13 residues. Germline V gives CDR1 MRHNA, CDR2 SNTAGT. V was pared by 1 base and J by 8 bases, with 1 base of the junction left unmatched. Here the CDR3 reads CASSDLQGEPQHF. The CDR3 DNA follows: TGTGCCAGCAGTGACTTACAGGGGGAGCCCCAGCATTTT.

The chain joins TRBV7-9 to TRBJ2-1; D is possibly TRBD2 (5 bases). The germline CDR1 and CDR2 sequences are SEHNR and FQNEAQ (reference sequence). V dropped 8 bases and J dropped 7 bases, with 15 bases sitting between them. The CDR3 length is 13 residues. The CDR3 sequence is CASGRRSGNEQFF. The CDR3 region has the DNA TGTGCCAGCGGGCGGAGGTCTGGGAATGAGCAGTTCTTC.

This chain joins TRBV11-2 and TRBJ2-1; 11 positions match TRBD1. This CDR3 comprises 16 residues. Germline CDR1 is SGHAT and CDR2 is FQNNGV. V shed 0 bases, J shed 3 bases, and the junction held 1 base outside the gene matches. The CDR3 DNA reads as TGTGCCAGCAGCTTAGATGGGACAGGGGGCTACAATGAGCAGTTCTTC. It translates to CASSLDGTGGYNEQFF. Combining the CDR3 with reference TRBV11-2 and TRBJ2-1 gives the whole variable domain EAGVAQSPRYKIIEKRQSVAFWCNPISGHATLYWYQQILGQGPKLLIQFQNNGVVDDSQLPKDRFSAERLKGVDSTLKIQPAKLEDSAVYLCASSLDGTGGYNEQFFGPGTRLTVL.

This clone was counted a few times. This rearrangement joins TRBV2 to TRBJ1-4, with a weak D call TRBD1 (6 bases). The CDR3 runs 14 residues. V lost 6 bases, J lost 8 bases, and 16 bases lay in between. Germline lookup yields CDR1 SNHLY and CDR2 FYNNEI. The DNA of the CDR3 is TGTGCCAGCAGGGTACAGGGTGGTGGGGAAAAACTGTTTTTT. Its protein product is CASRVQGGGEKLFF. The entire variable domain, with the rest obtained from reference TRBV2 and TRBJ1-4, is as follows: EPEVTQTPSHQVTQMGQEVILRCVPISNHLYFYWYRQILGQKVEFLVSFYNNEISEKSEIFDDQFSVERPDGSNFTLKIRSTKLEDSAMYFCASRVQGGGEKLFFGSGTQLSVL.

This chain links TRBV21-1 with TRBJ1-6; the listed D gene, TRBD1, was not tested against the DNA. TRBV21-1 is described as a pseudogene. This CDR3 contains 17 residues. CDR3 coding DNA: TGTGCCAGCAGCGCCGACAGGGGAGGCCCCTATAATTCACCCCTCCACTTT. This translates into CASSADRGGPYNSPLHF.

The chain recombines TRBV5-1 with TRBJ1-2, with D possibly matching TRBD1 (5 bases). Germline V lookup: CDR1 SGHRS, CDR2 YFSETQ. The CDR3 is 16 amino acids. V lost 4 bases, J lost 4 bases, and 20 bases lay in between. CDR3 sequence reads: CASSLRPGPQGYGYTF. The CDR3 DNA sequence: TGCGCCAGCAGCCTACGGCCTGGGCCCCAGGGCTATGGCTACACCTTC.

The gene calls are TRBV5-1 and TRBJ1-1; D call uncertain. Germline CDR1 reads SGHRS; CDR2 reads YFSETQ. V lost 1 base and J lost 0, with 4 bases in between. The CDR3 length is 13 residues. CDR3 DNA: TGCGCCAGCAGCTTGATCATGAACACTGAAGCTTTCTTT. Its protein product is CASSLIMNTEAFF.

CDR3 DNA: TGTGCCAGCTCCCCTCAAACAAACACCGGGGAGCTGTTTTTT. Amino acid sequence: CASSPQTNTGELFF. V is TRBV18 and J is TRBJ2-2; D ambiguous. The CDR3 is 14 residues long. In germline, CDR1 is KGHSH, CDR2 LQKENI. Deletions cut 6 bases from V and 2 bases from J, with 10 bases between.

The V and J genes are TRBV4-1 and TRBJ2-7; 8 nucleotides match TRBD1. This CDR3 comprises 14 residues. The V gene's germline CDR1 is MGHRA and CDR2 YSYEKL. With V trimmed by 1 base and J by 12 bases, 11 bases remained unmatched. The CDR3 nucleotides read TGCGCCAGCAGCCAAGGACAGGGGCCGCGCATGAGGTACTTC. Translation gives CASSQGQGPRMRYF.

V and J are TRBV18 and TRBJ1-1; 8 nucleotides match TRBD1. Germline CDR1 is KGHSH and CDR2 is LQKENI. J gave up 3 bases and V 5 bases, and 8 bases lay outside the gene matches. This CDR3 contains 15 residues. The CDR3 sequence is CASSSRQGHYTEAFF. Here the CDR3 DNA reads TGTGCCAGCTCATCAAGACAGGGGCACTACACTGAAGCTTTCTTT.